One and the same sample provided the 28 T cell receptor beta chains below, sequenced in a study of shared clonotypes between healthy human individuals. Sequencing used immunoSEQ multiplex PCR; TCRdb keeps in-frame clones, though not all of them. The sample lists some 2,500,000 clones, about 90% occurring once. Sequencing input: naive CD4+ T cells from PBMCs. The subset: CD45RA+ positively selected. These receptors were taken from a man aged 18 to 30 in good health. Some clones in this sample may be carry-over from other donors' samples.

The chain employs TRBV6-6 and TRBJ1-1; 7 nucleotides match TRBD1. Germline trimming cut 6 bases from V and 0 bases from J; bases unmatched to any gene: 4. The CDR3 runs 14 residues. Per the germline V gene, CDR1 is MNHNY and CDR2 is SVGAGI (reference sequence). CDR3 in amino acids: CASRKQGLNTEAFF. CDR3 nucleotides: TGTGCCAGCAGGAAACAGGGGTTGAACACTGAAGCTTTCTTT.

This clone was counted between two and nine times. Distinct nucleotide sequences in the sample also encode this CDR3. V usage is TRBV7-2 and J usage is TRBJ2-2; the D is unclear. Trimming pared 2 bases from V and 2 bases from J, leaving 3 bases between. Germline values: CDR1 SGHTA, CDR2 FQGNSA. The CDR3 has 13 residues. CDR3 nucleotide sequence: TGTGCCAGCAGCTTACTTAACACCGGGGAGCTGTTTTTT. As protein: CASSLLNTGELFF.

The chain combines TRBV18 with TRBJ2-1; TRBD1 agrees at 9 bases. Germline assignment: CDR1 KGHSH and CDR2 LQKENI. Trimming cost V 1 base and J 7 bases; bases outside gene matches: 5. This CDR3 contains 15 residues. CDR3 amino acids: CASSPLGTGPNEQFF. CDR3 in DNA: TGTGCCAGCTCACCACTCGGGACAGGGCCGAATGAGCAGTTCTTC.

This clone was detected once. The gene calls are TRBV30 and TRBJ2-4; D is ambiguous. Deletions cut 5 bases from V and 0 bases from J, with 8 bases between. Germline CDR1 GTSNPN, CDR2 SVGIG (reference sequence). CDR3 length equals 13 residues. CDR3 bases: TGTGCCTGGGGTCTGGTAGCCAAAAACATTCAGTACTTC. This encodes CAWGLVAKNIQYF.

The chain combines TRBV7-2 with TRBJ2-1; TRBD1 matches 7 bases. J gave up 2 bases and V 1 base, and 2 bases lay outside the gene matches. The CDR3 spans 15 residues. Germline CDR1 is SGHTA and CDR2 is FQGNSA. This chain's CDR3 is CASSLEQGAYNEQFF. The CDR3 region has the DNA TGTGCCAGCAGCTTAGAGCAGGGGGCCTACAATGAGCAGTTCTTC.

The J gene is TRBJ2-7, the V gene TRBV28, with 7 bases lining up with TRBD2. After removal of 7 bases from V and 2 bases from J, the junction contained 14 bases not matched to a gene. The CDR3 contains 16 residues. From germline, CDR1 is MDHEN and CDR2 SYDVKM. The CDR3 coding sequence is TGTGCCAGCACGCCCGTGGGGGGGGTGCCGACCTACGAGCAGTACTTC. As protein: CASTPVGGVPTYEQYF.

Turning to this clone: Other DNA sequences in this sample translate to the same CDR3. The chain is built from TRBV19 and TRBJ2-7; D uncertain. Germline-derived CDR1 and CDR2 are LNHDA and SQIVND (reference sequence). The V end was cut by 8 bases, the J end by 0 bases, with 14 bases between. CDR3 length: 14 residues. This CDR3 reads CASSRAGSSYEQYF. The CDR3 nucleotides read TGTGCCAGTTCACGGGCTGGAAGCTCCTACGAGCAGTACTTC.

The chain uses TRBV28 and TRBJ1-1; D gene unclear. Germline CDR1 and CDR2: MDHEN and SYDVKM. CDR3 length: 11 amino acids. The V and J ends lost 7 bases and 2 bases respectively, with 5 bases between them. The CDR3 DNA follows: TGTGCCAGCAACATTAACACTGAAGCTTTCTTT. Translated: CASNINTEAFF.

The chain links TRBV18 to TRBJ1-2; the D is unclear. CDR1 KGHSH and CDR2 LQKENI come from the germline V gene. CDR3 size: 14 residues. V dropped 0 bases and J dropped 1 base, with 6 bases sitting between them. For the CDR3, the DNA is TGTGCCAGCTCACCACCGGAACTTAACTATGGCTACACCTTC. It yields the protein CASSPPELNYGYTF.

The chain links TRBV6-5 to TRBJ2-4, with D possibly being TRBD2 (6 bases). The CDR3 runs to 16 residues. The V end lost 0 bases, the J end lost 0 bases, and 9 bases lay between the germline ends. The germline CDR1 and CDR2 sequences are MNHEY and SVGAGI. The CDR3 DNA reads TGTGCCAGCAGTTACTCGGGGGGAGCAGCCAAAAACATTCAGTACTTC. Translating gives CASSYSGGAAKNIQYF.

This sequence joins TRBV9 and TRBJ1-3, with D hard to call. Trimming took off 0 bases at V and 1 base at J, with 8 bases between the two ends. The CDR3 covers 15 residues. CDR1 is SGDLS, CDR2 YYNGEE, per germline. This CDR3 is CASSVEWGSGNTIYF. The DNA for the CDR3 is TGTGCCAGCAGCGTAGAATGGGGTTCTGGAAACACCATATATTTT. The complete variable domain, with remaining parts taken from reference TRBV9 and TRBJ1-3, reads DSGVTQTPKHLITATGQRVTLRCSPRSGDLSVYWYQQSLDQGLQFLIQYYNGEERAKGNILERFSAQQFPDLHSELNLSSLELGDSALYFCASSVEWGSGNTIYFGEGSWLTVV.

The chain links TRBV14 to TRBJ1-1; D is ambiguous. Germline V gene data show CDR1 as SGHDN and CDR2 as FVKESK. CDR3 length: 13 amino acids. Trimming pared 3 bases from V and 0 bases from J, leaving 5 bases between. The CDR3 is CASSHTLNTEAFF. DNA for the CDR3: TGTGCCAGCAGCCACACGTTGAACACTGAAGCTTTCTTT.

The V call is TRBV7-2, the J call TRBJ2-3, with TRBD2 matching over 8 bases. This CDR3 is 15 amino acids long. V lost 5 bases, J lost 0 bases, and 4 bases stayed unmatched. Germline CDR1 reads SGHTA; CDR2 reads FQGNSA. Written as DNA, the CDR3 is TGTGCCAGCAGCCCGGGAGGGCCGAGCACAGATACGCAGTATTTT. It translates to CASSPGGPSTDTQYF.

This chain connects TRBV14 to TRBJ2-1; the match to TRBD2 covers 7 bases. CDR3 length equals 16 residues. J lost 8 bases, V lost 8 bases, and 18 bases had no gene match. From germline, CDR1 is SGHDN and CDR2 FVKESK. The CDR3 is CASAQAGGSPNHEQFF. In DNA, the CDR3 is TGTGCCAGCGCCCAGGCCGGCGGGAGCCCAAACCATGAGCAGTTCTTC.

V gene TRBV6-4 combines with J gene TRBJ2-2, with unresolved D. Germline lookup yields CDR1 MRHNA and CDR2 SNTAGT. Trimming stripped 7 bases from V and 5 bases from J, with 14 bases between. This CDR3 comprises 14 residues. CDR3 sequence (DNA): TGTGCCAGCACCACCGAGTCCGGGACCGGGGAGCTGTTTTTT. It encodes CASTTESGTGELFF.

This chain uses TRBV5-1 with TRBJ1-4, with D possibly matching TRBD1 (5 bases). The length of the CDR3 is 16 residues. The V and J ends lost 2 bases and 2 bases respectively, with 13 bases between them. CDR1 is SGHRS and CDR2 is YFSETQ in the germline V gene. The CDR3, as DNA: TGCGCCAGCAGCTTATGGGGGAGTAGGACTAATGAAAAACTGTTTTTT. As protein: CASSLWGSRTNEKLFF.

With regard to this clone: The same CDR3 also results from other DNA sequences found in this sample. This chain uses TRBV5-1 with TRBJ2-2; 7 nucleotides match TRBD1. The J segment lost 1 base and the V segment lost 4 bases, leaving 4 bases of the junction unmatched. There are 15 residues in the CDR3. Germline loops: CDR1 SGHRS, CDR2 YFSETQ. The CDR3 DNA follows: TGCGCCAGCAGCCGGGACAGAGTGAACACCGGGGAGCTGTTTTTT. It codes for CASSRDRVNTGELFF.

The chain joins TRBV4-1 to TRBJ2-7; D is perhaps TRBD2 (6 bases). With 5 bases removed from V and 5 bases from J, the gap between germline ends came to 31 bases. The CDR3 loop spans 19 amino acids. Per germline, CDR1 MGHRA and CDR2 YSYEKL. In DNA, the CDR3 is TGCGCCAGCAGCTTGCGGGGTGTTCCCAACTTCATCCTAGTCGACGAGCAGTACTTC. Protein product: CASSLRGVPNFILVDEQYF.

The chain combines TRBV21-1 with TRBJ1-1; no check of the table's D call, TRBD1, against the DNA was made. TRBV21-1 is a pseudogene locus. The length of the CDR3 is 14 residues. In DNA form, the CDR3 reads TGTGCCAGACCCATAGGGGGCGGAGGCCCCGAAGCTTTCTTT. It translates to CARPIGGGGPEAFF.

CDR3 in DNA: TGCGCCAGCAGCTTGGCCAATAGCCTCAATGAGCAGTTCTTC. It translates to CASSLANSLNEQFF. The gene calls are TRBV5-1 and TRBJ2-1; no definite D call. In germline, CDR1 is SGHRS, CDR2 YFSETQ. The length of the CDR3 is 14 residues. The V gene lost 0 bases and the J gene lost 6 bases, with 10 bases spanning the gap.

The chain couples TRBV5-1 to TRBJ2-7; a possible D gene is TRBD1 (5 bases). CDR3 size: 15 residues. The V and J ends lost 0 bases and 2 bases respectively, with 12 bases between them. Germline CDR1 and CDR2: SGHRS and YFSETQ. The CDR3 region has the DNA TGCGCCAGCAGCTTGGATGAAGACAGAGCCTACGAGCAGTACTTC. As protein: CASSLDEDRAYEQYF.

The rearrangement joins TRBV5-1 to TRBJ1-4; a possible D gene is TRBD1 (6 bases). CDR1 SGHRS and CDR2 YFSETQ come from the germline V gene. V was clipped by 1 base and J by 5 bases, with 15 bases between them. There are 16 residues in the CDR3. The CDR3 region has the DNA TGCGCCAGCAGCTTGAGGGGGGTCCGGTTGAATGAAAAACTGTTTTTT. Amino acid sequence: CASSLRGVRLNEKLFF.

The rearrangement joins TRBV7-9 to TRBJ2-7, with 9 bases identical to TRBD2. The germline CDR1 and CDR2 sequences are SEHNR and FQNEAQ (reference sequence). The CDR3 length is 15 residues. Trimming at V came to 5 bases and at J to 1 base, leaving 6 bases not matched to a gene. DNA of the CDR3: TGTGCCAGCAGCCCCCGGACTAGCGCTTCCTACGAGCAGTACTTC. Amino acids: CASSPRTSASYEQYF.

In its sample, this clone was seen a few times. V and J are TRBV11-2 and TRBJ2-5; 7 nucleotides agree with TRBD1. In germline, CDR1 is SGHAT, CDR2 FQNNGV. CDR3 length: 15 residues. V dropped 6 bases and J dropped 2; count of bases not matched to a gene: 9. The CDR3 region is CASRGYEDRQETQYF. CDR3 in DNA: TGTGCCAGCAGGGGTTACGAGGACAGGCAAGAGACCCAGTACTTC.

This clone was counted at least ten times. Other nucleotide sequences in the sample specify the same CDR3. The chain employs TRBV9 and TRBJ1-1; D unresolved. The CDR3 covers 13 residues. The germline CDR1 and CDR2 sequences are SGDLS and YYNGEE. V was cut by 0 bases and J by 1 base, with 4 bases left in between. The CDR3 here is CASSVVSNTEAFF. CDR3 in DNA: TGTGCCAGCAGCGTAGTATCGAACACTGAAGCTTTCTTT.

The chain is built from TRBV28 and TRBJ2-4; 11 bases fit TRBD1. Germline V gives CDR1 MDHEN, CDR2 SYDVKM. The CDR3 extends over 13 amino acids. V shed 6 bases, J shed 13 bases, and the junction held 8 bases outside the gene matches. CDR3 sequence (DNA): TGTGCCAGCAGCTCAGGACAGGGGGCTCTCCAGTACTTC. Its protein product is CASSSGQGALQYF.

The chain has TRBV5-1 and TRBJ2-4; no reliable D call. The germline CDR1 and CDR2 sequences are SGHRS and YFSETQ. The germline V and J ends were trimmed by 1 base and 9 bases, with 17 bases remaining between them. The CDR3 length is 15 residues. The DNA for the CDR3 is TGCGCCAGCAGCTTGATTCCGTCAGCTTCGGGCATTCAGTACTTC. Its protein product is CASSLIPSASGIQYF.

The rearrangement joins TRBV14 to TRBJ2-5, with D perhaps given as TRBD1 or TRBD2 (5 bases each). The V end lost 1 base, the J end lost 1 base, and 16 bases lay between the germline ends. Germline lookup yields CDR1 SGHDN and CDR2 FVKESK. The CDR3 covers 17 residues. The CDR3 is CASSQGFSTGAQETQYF. The CDR3 DNA follows: TGTGCCAGCAGCCAAGGATTCAGTACCGGGGCCCAAGAGACCCAGTACTTC.